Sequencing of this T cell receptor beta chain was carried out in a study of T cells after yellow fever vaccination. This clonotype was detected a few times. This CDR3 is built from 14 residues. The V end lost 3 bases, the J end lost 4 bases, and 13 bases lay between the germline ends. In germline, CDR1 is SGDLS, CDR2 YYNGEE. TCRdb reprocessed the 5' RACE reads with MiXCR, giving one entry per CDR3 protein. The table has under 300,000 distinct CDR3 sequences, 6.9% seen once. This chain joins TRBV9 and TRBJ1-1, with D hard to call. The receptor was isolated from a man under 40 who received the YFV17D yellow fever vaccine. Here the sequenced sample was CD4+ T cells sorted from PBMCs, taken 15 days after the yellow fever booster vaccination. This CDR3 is CASSASATRTEAFF. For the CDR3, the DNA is TGTGCCAGCAGCGCCTCTGCGACGCGCACTGAAGCTTTCTTT.